This T cell receptor beta chain comes out of a study of blood T cell repertoires in COVID-19. For the study at large: PBMCs, B-cell-depleted T cells, or T cells provided the cDNA or gDNA that made up the material.

Trimming took 4 bases from V and 8 from J; bases not matched to a gene: 5. The V gene's germline CDR1 is KGHDR and CDR2 SFDVKD. The CDR3 is 14 amino acids. TCRdb keeps only in-frame clones here, not all; method: immunoSEQ multiplex PCR. The sample includes 150,000 to 180,000 clones, approximately 80% of them seen just once. The sequenced material came from peripheral blood. The rearrangement links TRBV24-1 to TRBJ2-1; 9 bases are a match to TRBD2. The TCR was taken from a woman in her sixties or seventies with COVID-19, enrolled during active disease. This CDR3 reads CATSDPSGAYEQFF. The CDR3 coding sequence is TGTGCCACCAGTGACCCTAGCGGGGCTTATGAGCAGTTCTTC.